These 31 T cell receptor beta chains were sequenced from one sample in a study of blood T cell repertoires in COVID-19. TCRdb keeps only in-frame clones here, not all; method: immunoSEQ multiplex PCR. Seen here are roughly 200,000 clones, 86% observed once, and the top ten hold around 8.6%. Source material: PBMCs or T cells enriched from blood (not recorded which). The receptors here all came from a woman in her twenties or thirties who had recovered from COVID-19.

Written as DNA, the CDR3 is TGTGCCACCAGCAGGAAAGGGACAGCCTATGGCTACACCTTC. Protein sequence: CATSRKGTAYGYTF. The chain is built from TRBV15 and TRBJ1-2; TRBD1 matches at 7 bases. V lost 3 bases, J lost 4 bases, and 5 bases stayed unmatched. CDR3 length equals 14 residues. CDR1 and CDR2 from the germline V gene are LNHNV and YYDKDF (reference sequence).

The J gene is TRBJ2-7, the V gene TRBV7-9, with D possibly TRBD2 on 7 matching bases. This CDR3 has 16 residues. CDR1 and CDR2 (germline): SEHNR, FQNEAQ (reference sequence). Trimming removed 5 bases at V and 3 bases at J, with 20 bases between. For the CDR3, the DNA is TGTGCCAGCAGCCCCAGAGGGGGGAGGGGCTACTACGAGCAGTACTTC. Protein: CASSPRGGRGYYEQYF.

The genes are TRBV21-1 and TRBJ2-7; the table's D call TRBD2 went unverified against the DNA. TRBV21-1 is marked as a pseudogene. This CDR3 is built from 22 residues. CDR3 coding DNA: TGTGCCAGCAGCAAAGTTGAGGGATGCAGGATCCTGTGGACCGCTTCATCCTACGAGCAGTACTTC. Translation: CASSKVEGCRILWTASSYEQYF.

The chain employs TRBV3-1 (or the pseudogene TRBV3-2) and TRBJ2-7, with 8 positions matching TRBD2. The CDR3 is made up of 18 amino acids. The junction had 18 bases not matched to a gene; V was cut back by 4 bases and J by 4 bases. The V gene's germline CDR1 is LGHDT and CDR2 YNNKEL (reference sequence). The CDR3 nucleotides are TGTGCCAGCAGCCTCGTGTTTGGAGGCGGGAGGTCGAATTACGAGCAGTACTTC. It specifies CASSLVFGGGRSNYEQYF.

The V call is TRBV19, the J call TRBJ2-7; D uncertain. The CDR3 is 13 residues long. Deletions cut 9 bases from V and 1 base from J, with 13 bases between. Germline V gene data show CDR1 as LNHDA and CDR2 as SQIVND (reference sequence). CDR3 nucleotide sequence: TGTGCCAGGGTTCATGGTCTATCCTACGAGCAGTACTTC. It codes for CARVHGLSYEQYF.

This clone has more than one count but fewer than ten. The chain employs TRBV24-1 and TRBJ1-5, with 7 nucleotides matching TRBD1. The CDR3 spans 14 residues. The V gene end was trimmed by 7 bases and the J gene end by 3 bases; junction bases not matched to a gene: 5. Germline-derived CDR1 and CDR2 are KGHDR and SFDVKD. DNA of the CDR3: TGTGCCACCAGCAAACAGGGGACCAATCAGCCCCAGCATTTT. Amino acids: CATSKQGTNQPQHF.

J is TRBJ1-2 and V is TRBV6-5; D is unclear. The CDR3 runs 14 residues. The V end was cut by 2 bases, the J end by 6 bases, with 13 bases between. Germline V lookup: CDR1 MNHEY, CDR2 SVGAGI. This chain's CDR3 is CASSYTRHVHGYTF. In nucleotides, the CDR3 is TGTGCCAGCAGTTACACCCGACACGTCCATGGCTACACCTTC.

This clone showed up just once. This chain links TRBV6-1 with TRBJ1-5, with D possibly TRBD1 on 5 matching bases. Per germline, CDR1 MNHNS and CDR2 SASEGT. V dropped 1 base and J dropped 7 bases, with 14 bases sitting between them. The CDR3 totals 15 residues. CDR3 bases: TGTGCCAGCAGTGAAGGGTCGCAGGGCCGACAGCCCCAGCATTTT. It is translated as CASSEGSQGRQPQHF.

The rearrangement links TRBV5-1 to TRBJ2-2, with 11 bases aligning to TRBD2. V gave up 0 bases and J gave up 0 bases; unmatched junction bases: 4. The CDR3 totals 18 residues. CDR1 SGHRS and CDR2 YFSETQ come from the germline V gene. The CDR3 DNA follows: TGCGCCAGCAGCTTGGGGCTAGCGGGAGGTTCGAACACCGGGGAGCTGTTTTTT. It yields the protein CASSLGLAGGSNTGELFF.

This clone came up a few times. The chain couples TRBV5-1 to TRBJ2-7, with D possibly TRBD1 on 6 matching bases. This CDR3 contains 15 residues. The V gene's germline CDR1 is SGHRS and CDR2 YFSETQ. The V and J ends lost 0 bases and 4 bases respectively, with 14 bases between them. CDR3 in amino acids: CASSLVAGEIYEQYF. CDR3 nucleotides: TGCGCCAGCAGCTTGGTCGCAGGGGAAATTTACGAGCAGTACTTC.

This clone was counted between two and nine times. The rearrangement links TRBV19 to TRBJ2-5, with D possibly matching TRBD1 (5 bases). Germline CDR1 LNHDA, CDR2 SQIVND (reference sequence). V gave up 4 bases and J gave up 3 bases, with 15 bases separating them. This CDR3 has 15 amino acids. CDR3 in amino acids: CASSSLTANKETQYF. The CDR3 DNA reads as TGTGCCAGTAGTAGCTTGACAGCGAATAAAGAGACCCAGTACTTC.

The table lists this clone with a few counts. The chain recombines TRBV28 with TRBJ1-1; 7 bases agree with TRBD1. V lost 6 bases and J lost 8; bases outside the gene matches: 6. Germline V gives CDR1 MDHEN, CDR2 SYDVKM. The length of the CDR3 is 12 residues. The CDR3 here is CASSYRGTEAFF. For the CDR3, the DNA is TGTGCCAGCAGCTACAGGGGAACCGAAGCTTTCTTT.

The V call is TRBV19, the J call TRBJ1-5; 8 positions match TRBD1. The CDR3 consists of 16 residues. Unmatched junction bases numbered 8, after V lost 4 bases and J lost 3 bases. CDR1 is LNHDA and CDR2 is SQIVND in the germline V gene (reference sequence). For the CDR3, the DNA is TGTGCCAGTAGTAGGGGTGGGACAGGATACAATCAGCCCCAGCATTTT. This translates into CASSRGGTGYNQPQHF.

The chain has TRBV18 and TRBJ2-7; TRBD1 is a possible D gene (5 bases). The V end lost 8 bases, the J end lost 6 bases, and 14 bases lay between the germline ends. Germline CDR1 reads KGHSH; CDR2 reads LQKENI. CDR3 length equals 12 residues. The CDR3 protein is CASATEGREQYF. The CDR3, as DNA: TGTGCCAGCGCGACAGAAGGGCGCGAGCAGTACTTC.

The J gene is TRBJ2-1, the V gene TRBV28; 8 nucleotides align to TRBD2. The germline V gene encodes CDR1 MDHEN and CDR2 SYDVKM. Trimming at V came to 5 bases and at J to 7 bases, leaving 4 bases not matched to a gene. The CDR3 loop spans 13 amino acids. CDR3 sequence reads: CASSGTRVNEQFF. The CDR3, as DNA: TGTGCCAGCAGTGGGACTAGAGTTAATGAGCAGTTCTTC. Variable domain in full (rest from reference TRBV28 and TRBJ2-1): DVKVTQSSRYLVKRTGEKVFLECVQDMDHENMFWYRQDPGLGLRLIYFSYDVKMKEKGDIPEGYSVSREKKERFSLILESASTNQTSMYLCASSGTRVNEQFFGPGTRLTVL.

The chain has TRBV2 and TRBJ1-1; D remains ambiguous. Per germline, CDR1 SNHLY and CDR2 FYNNEI. The CDR3 is made up of 14 amino acids. V lost 9 bases and J 1 base, leaving 15 bases between the germline ends. CDR3 sequence: CASSTQRSNTEAFF. The CDR3 coding sequence is TGTGCCAGTTCTACTCAGCGATCGAACACTGAAGCTTTCTTT.

This clone was seen a handful of times. This chain uses TRBV11-1 with TRBJ1-1; no definite D call. Germline V CDR1 and CDR2: SGHAT, FQDESV (reference sequence). The ends were cut back, 1 base at V and 5 bases at J, with 5 bases in the middle. The CDR3 is 12 residues long. The CDR3 spells CASSLDETEAFF. CDR3 DNA: TGTGCCAGCAGCTTAGATGAGACTGAAGCTTTCTTT.

The chain uses TRBV4-2 and TRBJ2-5, with unresolved D. CDR3 length equals 14 residues. V shed 0 bases and J shed 8 bases, with 13 bases lying between them. The germline V gene has CDR1 LGHNA and CDR2 YNFKEQ. The CDR3 DNA sequence: TGTGCCAGCAGCCAAGATTTGACTCCACTAACCCAGTACTTC. Amino acid sequence: CASSQDLTPLTQYF.

The rearrangement uses TRBV28 and TRBJ1-6; a possible D gene is TRBD1 (5 bases). CDR3 length equals 17 residues. In germline, CDR1 is MDHEN, CDR2 SYDVKM. Between the trimmed V and J ends, which lost 4 bases and 4 bases, there was a span of 17 bases. This CDR3 is CASSSLETASYNSPLHF. In DNA, the CDR3 is TGTGCCAGCAGTTCCCTCGAGACAGCGAGTTATAATTCACCCCTCCACTTT.

This clone has only one observation. The chain recombines TRBV29-1 with TRBJ2-7, with D unresolved. Trimming removed 0 bases from V and 0 bases from J, with 6 bases in between. The germline V gene has CDR1 SQVTM and CDR2 ANQGSEA. CDR3 length: 13 amino acids. CDR3 DNA: TGCAGCGTTGAAGACAGTGGCTCCTACGAGCAGTACTTC. It encodes CSVEDSGSYEQYF.

The chain carries TRBV5-8 and TRBJ2-3, with 8 nucleotides matching TRBD1. J lost 2 bases, V lost 3 bases, and 8 bases had no gene match. The CDR3 totals 16 residues. CDR1 and CDR2 from the germline V gene are SGHTS and YDEGEE. CDR3 loop: CASSSNRGDLTDTQYF. The CDR3 DNA reads as TGTGCCAGCAGCTCCAACAGGGGGGACCTCACAGATACGCAGTATTTT. The full variable domain, with the rest looked up from reference TRBV5-8 and TRBJ2-3, is EAGVTQSPTHLIKTRGQQATLRCSPISGHTSVYWYQQALGLGLQFLLWYDEGEERNRGNFPPRFSGRQFPNYSSELNVNALELEDSALYLCASSSNRGDLTDTQYFGPGTRLTVL.

The chain links TRBV11-2 to TRBJ1-6; D remains ambiguous. The CDR3 runs to 13 residues. Germline CDR1 SGHAT, CDR2 FQNNGV. The ends were cut back, 1 base at V and 8 bases at J, with 6 bases in the middle. The CDR3 region is CASSLGPDSPLHF. The CDR3 DNA sequence: TGTGCCAGCAGCTTAGGGCCAGATTCACCCCTCCACTTT.

V and J are TRBV2 and TRBJ1-5; no reliable D call. Trimming cost V 2 bases and J 1 base, with 9 bases left between them. This CDR3 spans 15 amino acids. The V gene's germline CDR1 is SNHLY and CDR2 FYNNEI. CDR3 loop: CASSERTVSNQPQHF. Written as DNA, the CDR3 is TGTGCCAGCAGTGAAAGAACAGTCAGCAATCAGCCCCAGCATTTT. Together with reference TRBV2 and TRBJ1-5, the CDR3 gives the full variable domain: EPEVTQTPSHQVTQMGQEVILRCVPISNHLYFYWYRQILGQKVEFLVSFYNNEISEKSEIFDDQFSVERPDGSNFTLKIRSTKLEDSAMYFCASSERTVSNQPQHFGDGTRLSIL.

The V call is TRBV3-1 (or the pseudogene TRBV3-2), the J call TRBJ2-1; 8 bases agree with TRBD2. The CDR3 length is 13 residues. The V segment lost 4 bases and the J segment 10 bases; nucleotides outside the gene matches: 6. Looked up from germline, CDR1 is LGHDT and CDR2 is YNNKEL (reference sequence). CDR3 sequence reads: CASSLGLAAEQFF. The CDR3 region has the DNA TGTGCCAGCAGCCTCGGACTAGCAGCGGAGCAGTTCTTC.

V gene TRBV5-1 combines with J gene TRBJ2-3, with 12 bases that match TRBD1. Germline V gene lookup returns CDR1 SGHRS and CDR2 YFSETQ. The CDR3 has 15 residues. V lost 5 bases to trimming and J lost 4 bases; unmatched junction nucleotides: 5. CDR3 protein: CASRVGTGGPDTQYF. As DNA, the CDR3 is TGCGCCAGCAGGGTCGGGACAGGGGGCCCAGATACGCAGTATTTT.

There are a few counts of this clone. V gene TRBV10-3 combines with J gene TRBJ1-1; possibly TRBD1 for D (6 bases). Germline lookup yields CDR1 ENHRY and CDR2 SYGVKD. This CDR3 has 15 amino acids. Trimming took off 4 bases at V and 2 bases at J, with 14 bases between the two ends. This chain's CDR3 is CAISGEDSQNTEAFF. Here the CDR3 DNA reads TGTGCCATCAGTGGAGAGGACAGTCAAAACACTGAAGCTTTCTTT.

V usage is TRBV7-9 and J usage is TRBJ1-2, with no clear D. Trimming left V 4 bases short and J 1 base short, with 7 bases between. CDR1 and CDR2 (germline): SEHNR, FQNEAQ (reference sequence). The length of the CDR3 is 13 residues. The CDR3 region has the DNA TGTGCCAGCAGCTCCCCAGATAACTATGGCTACACCTTC. Protein: CASSSPDNYGYTF. Full variable domain (outside the CDR3, taken from reference TRBV7-9 and TRBJ1-2): DTGVSQNPRHKITKRGQNVTFRCDPISEHNRLYWYRQTLGQGPEFLTYFQNEAQLEKSRLLSDRFSAERPKGSFSTLEIQRTEQGDSAMYLCASSSPDNYGYTFGSGTRLTVV.

V and J are TRBV29-1 and TRBJ2-7, with 9 nucleotides matching TRBD2. The CDR3 runs to 14 residues. Germline CDR1 and CDR2: SQVTM and ANQGSEA. V lost 6 bases, J lost 4 bases, and 10 bases stayed unmatched. DNA for the CDR3: TGCAGCGTAGGTGAGCGGGAGGTATGGTACGAGCAGTACTTC. It specifies CSVGEREVWYEQYF.

The chain uses TRBV28 and TRBJ1-5, with D maybe TRBD1 (6 bases). CDR1 is MDHEN and CDR2 is SYDVKM in the germline V gene. The length of the CDR3 is 15 residues. Between the trimmed V and J ends, which lost 3 bases and 4 bases, there was a span of 13 bases. The CDR3 bases are TGTGCCAGCAGTTTCCTCGACAGGCAGAATCAGCCCCAGCATTTT. Protein sequence: CASSFLDRQNQPQHF.

The chain uses TRBV20-1 and TRBJ1-2; 8 bases are a match to TRBD1. From germline, CDR1 is DFQATT and CDR2 SNEGSKA (reference sequence). With 3 bases clipped from V and 8 bases from J, the junction kept 2 bases outside the gene matches. The length of the CDR3 is 11 residues. The CDR3 protein is CSARDRDGYTF. The CDR3 DNA reads TGCAGTGCTAGGGACAGGGACGGCTACACCTTC.

V and J are TRBV3-1 (or the pseudogene TRBV3-2) and TRBJ2-1; TRBD2 matches 8 bases. V gave up 4 bases and J gave up 0 bases; unmatched junction bases: 20. Per germline, CDR1 LGHDT and CDR2 YNNKEL (reference sequence). The CDR3 spans 21 residues. The CDR3 coding sequence is TGTGCCAGCAGCCCAAACAAAGTCCCGGGACTAGTACGGGGCTCCTACAATGAGCAGTTCTTC. This codes for CASSPNKVPGLVRGSYNEQFF.